This is a list of T cell receptor beta chains from one sample in a study of CXCR3-negative and CXCR3-positive naive CD8 T cells. TCRdb re-called the 5' RACE reads and catalogs CDR3 proteins one per entry, DNA excluded. The ten top clones account for approximately 1.1%, within a sample of roughly 93,000 distinct CDR3 sequences. Sequencing was carried out using naive CXCR3+ CD8+ T cells from blood. These receptors all stem from a human donor in good health. Some clones in this sample may be carry-over from other donors' samples. CDR3s include the opening cysteine and the closing phenylalanine or tryptophan. Each record gives: V gene, J gene, CDR3 protein.

>TRBV12-5|TRBJ1-1
CASGNMNTEAFF
>TRBV19|TRBJ1-1
CASNPSLNTEAFF
>TRBV7-8|TRBJ2-2
CASSLGAGGTGELFF
>TRBV19|TRBJ2-7
CASSSGTGAYEQYF
>TRBV20-1|TRBJ2-1
CSARDGGEREQFF
>TRBV29-1|TRBJ2-1
CSVLPEGSYNEQFF
>TRBV7-9|TRBJ2-1
CASSFLYEQFF
>TRBV29-1|TRBJ1-2
CSASQSYGYTF
>TRBV5-5|TRBJ2-1
CASSLSGVSSYNEQFF
>TRBV5-5|TRBJ2-1
CASNQDSYNEQFF
>TRBV5-1|TRBJ2-3
CASSFQTSGGAADTQYF
>TRBV19|TRBJ2-7
CASSPSPGQKQYF
>TRBV5-1|TRBJ2-5
CASSNPNREIQETQYF
>TRBV28|TRBJ2-7
CASSLSYRSYEQYF
>TRBV28|TRBJ2-5
CASSLEPYKSMGIAGETQYF
>TRBV6-2/TRBV6-3|TRBJ2-1
CASSYSSEGFGSSYNEQFF
>TRBV7-6|TRBJ2-7
CASSLAAGDRYEQYF
>TRBV27|TRBJ2-7
CASSLGWAYEQYF
>TRBV6-1|TRBJ2-3
CASSEGSGPDTQYF
>TRBV3-1|TRBJ2-5
CASSHGRLAGGQETQYF
>TRBV12-3/TRBV12-4|TRBJ2-7
CASSFTSSSYEQYF
>TRBV18|TRBJ2-1
CASSASGASYNEQFF
>TRBV5-1|TRBJ2-1
CASSGSGAYNEQFF
>TRBV6-2/TRBV6-3|TRBJ1-5
CASSSGEGQPQHF
>TRBV6-5|TRBJ2-2
CASSYSTGFGAGELFF
>TRBV19|TRBJ2-2
CATPSGGPGELFF
>TRBV28|TRBJ1-5
CASSLFRAGFSNQPEHF
>TRBV12-3/TRBV12-4|TRBJ2-5
CASSLGIGIRQTQYF
>TRBV29-1|TRBJ1-2
CSVETLFQGALVYGYTF
>TRBV6-2/TRBV6-3|TRBJ1-5
CASSYSKTGGVTNQPQHF
>TRBV5-5|TRBJ2-7
CASSWDNRDGIYEQYF